The text below deals with one T cell receptor beta chain. MiXCR, applied by TCRdb to the RT-PCR reads, yields one record per CDR3 protein. The data contain about 150,000 distinct CDR3 sequences, about two fifths of them singletons. CDR3 length: 14 amino acids. The V end lost 2 bases, the J end lost 2 bases, and 8 bases lay between the germline ends. Germline CDR1 is MNHEY and CDR2 is SMNVEV (reference sequence). This record belongs to a study of patients and donors after allogeneic stem cell transplantation. This clonotype was sampled from a human donor who was either an allogeneic HSCT recipient or a stem cell or donor lymphocyte infusion donor (not recorded which). It is not recorded whose cells these are; they may come from a transplant donor. Sequenced material: blood, either unsorted or a sorted T cell fraction (not recorded which). This chain uses TRBV27 with TRBJ2-3; tentatively, D is TRBD2 (5 bases). The CDR3 coding sequence is TGTGCCAGCAGTTTAGAGGGTCCCACAGATACGCAGTATTTT. Translated: CASSLEGPTDTQYF.